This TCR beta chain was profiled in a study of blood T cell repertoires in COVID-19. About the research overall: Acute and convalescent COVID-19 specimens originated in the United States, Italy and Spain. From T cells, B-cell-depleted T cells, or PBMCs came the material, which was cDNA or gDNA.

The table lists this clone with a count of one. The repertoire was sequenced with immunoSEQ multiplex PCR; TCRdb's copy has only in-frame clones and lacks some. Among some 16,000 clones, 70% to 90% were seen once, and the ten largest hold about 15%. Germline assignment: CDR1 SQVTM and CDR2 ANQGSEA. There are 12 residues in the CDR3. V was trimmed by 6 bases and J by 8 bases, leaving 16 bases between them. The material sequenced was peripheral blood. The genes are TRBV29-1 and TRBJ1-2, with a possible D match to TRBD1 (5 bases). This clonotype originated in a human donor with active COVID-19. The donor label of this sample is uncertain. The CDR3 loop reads CSVQGWGGGYTF. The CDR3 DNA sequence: TGCAGCGTGCAGGGTTGGGGTGGGGGCTACACCTTC.